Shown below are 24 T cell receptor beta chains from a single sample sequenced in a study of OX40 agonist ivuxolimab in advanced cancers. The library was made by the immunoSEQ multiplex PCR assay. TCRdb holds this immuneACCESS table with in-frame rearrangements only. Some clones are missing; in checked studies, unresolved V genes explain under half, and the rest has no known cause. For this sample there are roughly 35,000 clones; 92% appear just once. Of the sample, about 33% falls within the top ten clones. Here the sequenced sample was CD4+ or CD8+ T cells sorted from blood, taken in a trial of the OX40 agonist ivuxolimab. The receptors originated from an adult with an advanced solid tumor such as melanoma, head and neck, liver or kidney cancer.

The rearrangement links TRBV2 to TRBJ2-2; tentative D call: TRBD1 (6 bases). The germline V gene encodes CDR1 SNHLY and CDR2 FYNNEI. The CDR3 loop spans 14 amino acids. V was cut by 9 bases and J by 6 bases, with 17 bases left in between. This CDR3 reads CASRARGAPGELFF. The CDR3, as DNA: TGTGCCAGTCGAGCCAGGGGAGCCCCCGGGGAGCTGTTTTTT.

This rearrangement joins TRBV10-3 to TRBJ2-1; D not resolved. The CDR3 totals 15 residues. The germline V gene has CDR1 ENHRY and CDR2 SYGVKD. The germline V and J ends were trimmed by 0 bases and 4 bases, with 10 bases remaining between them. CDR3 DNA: TGTGCCATCAGTGAGTCTATTGACAAGTACAATGAGCAGTTCTTC. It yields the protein CAISESIDKYNEQFF.

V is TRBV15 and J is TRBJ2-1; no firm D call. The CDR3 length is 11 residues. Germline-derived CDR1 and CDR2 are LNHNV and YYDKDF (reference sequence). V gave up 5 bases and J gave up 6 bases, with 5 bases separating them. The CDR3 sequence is CATSVGNEQFF. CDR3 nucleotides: TGTGCCACCAGCGTTGGCAATGAGCAGTTCTTC.

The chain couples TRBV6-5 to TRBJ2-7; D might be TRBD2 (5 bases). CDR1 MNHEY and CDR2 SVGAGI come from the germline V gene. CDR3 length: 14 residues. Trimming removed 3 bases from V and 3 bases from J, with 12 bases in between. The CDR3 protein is CASSYGIGNYEQYF. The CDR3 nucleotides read TGTGCCAGCAGTTATGGGATCGGGAACTACGAGCAGTACTTC.

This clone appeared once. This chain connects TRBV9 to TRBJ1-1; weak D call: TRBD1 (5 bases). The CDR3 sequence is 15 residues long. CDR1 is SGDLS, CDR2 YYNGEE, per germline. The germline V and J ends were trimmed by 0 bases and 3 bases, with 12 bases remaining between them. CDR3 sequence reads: CASSVDYGAYTEAFF. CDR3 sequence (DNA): TGTGCCAGCAGCGTAGATTACGGGGCCTACACTGAAGCTTTCTTT. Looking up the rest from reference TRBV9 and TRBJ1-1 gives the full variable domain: DSGVTQTPKHLITATGQRVTLRCSPRSGDLSVYWYQQSLDQGLQFLIQYYNGEERAKGNILERFSAQQFPDLHSELNLSSLELGDSALYFCASSVDYGAYTEAFFGQGTRLTVV.

CDR3 in DNA: TGTGCCAGCAGTTTAGCAGGAAGGAACACTGAAGCTTTCTTT. Translating it yields CASSLAGRNTEAFF. The J gene is TRBJ1-1, the V gene TRBV28; D is unresolved. V gave up 2 bases and J gave up 1 base, with 8 bases separating them. The CDR3 totals 14 residues. The V gene's germline CDR1 is MDHEN and CDR2 SYDVKM. The full variable domain, rest sourced from reference TRBV28 and TRBJ1-1, is DVKVTQSSRYLVKRTGEKVFLECVQDMDHENMFWYRQDPGLGLRLIYFSYDVKMKEKGDIPEGYSVSREKKERFSLILESASTNQTSMYLCASSLAGRNTEAFFGQGTRLTVV.

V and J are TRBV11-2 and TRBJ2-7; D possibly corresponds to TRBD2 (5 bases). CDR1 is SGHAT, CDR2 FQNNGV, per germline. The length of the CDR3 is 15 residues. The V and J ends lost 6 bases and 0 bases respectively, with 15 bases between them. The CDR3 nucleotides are TGTGCCAGCAGTTTCGGACTCGACGGCTCCTACGAGCAGTACTTC. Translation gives CASSFGLDGSYEQYF.

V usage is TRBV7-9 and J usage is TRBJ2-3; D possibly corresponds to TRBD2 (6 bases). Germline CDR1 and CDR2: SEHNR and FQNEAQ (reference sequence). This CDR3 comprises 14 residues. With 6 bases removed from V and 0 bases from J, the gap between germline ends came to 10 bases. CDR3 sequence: CASRGGTSTDTQYF. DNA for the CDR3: TGTGCCAGCAGGGGCGGGACTAGCACAGATACGCAGTATTTT.

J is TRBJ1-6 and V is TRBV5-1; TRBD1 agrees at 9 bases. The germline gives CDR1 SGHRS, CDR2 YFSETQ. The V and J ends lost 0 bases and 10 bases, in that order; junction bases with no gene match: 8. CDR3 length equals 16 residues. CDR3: CASSLEQGAGRSPLHF. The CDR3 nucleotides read TGCGCCAGCAGCTTGGAACAGGGGGCCGGGCGATCACCCCTCCACTTT.

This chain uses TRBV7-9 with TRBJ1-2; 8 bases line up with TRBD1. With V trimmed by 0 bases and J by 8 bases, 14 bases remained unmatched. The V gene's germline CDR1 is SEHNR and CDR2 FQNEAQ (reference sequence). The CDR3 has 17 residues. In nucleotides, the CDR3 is TGTGCCAGCAGCTTAGCGGGATCCTACAGGGGGAGAGAGGGCTACACCTTC. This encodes CASSLAGSYRGREGYTF.

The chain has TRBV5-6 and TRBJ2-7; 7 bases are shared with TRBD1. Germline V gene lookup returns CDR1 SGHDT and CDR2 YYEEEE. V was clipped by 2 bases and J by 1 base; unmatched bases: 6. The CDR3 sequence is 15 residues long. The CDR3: CASSFDRVLSYEQYF. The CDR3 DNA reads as TGTGCCAGCAGCTTCGACAGGGTACTTTCCTACGAGCAGTACTTC.

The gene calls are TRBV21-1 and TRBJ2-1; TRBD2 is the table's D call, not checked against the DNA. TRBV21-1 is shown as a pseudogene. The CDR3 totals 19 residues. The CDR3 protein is CASSSPWTGNGRSYNEQFF. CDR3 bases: TGTGCCAGCAGCTCTCCTTGGACGGGGAATGGTAGGTCCTACAATGAGCAGTTCTTC.

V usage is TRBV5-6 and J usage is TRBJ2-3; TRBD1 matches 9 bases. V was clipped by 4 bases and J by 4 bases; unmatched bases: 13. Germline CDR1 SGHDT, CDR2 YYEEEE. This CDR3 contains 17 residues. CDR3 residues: CASSPNPWTGAADTQYF. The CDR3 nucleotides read TGTGCCAGCAGCCCGAACCCTTGGACAGGGGCGGCAGATACGCAGTATTTT. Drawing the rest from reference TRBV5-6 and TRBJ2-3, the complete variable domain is DAGVTQSPTHLIKTRGQQVTLRCSPKSGHDTVSWYQQALGQGPQFIFQYYEEEERQRGNFPDRFSGHQFPNYSSELNVNALLLGDSALYLCASSPNPWTGAADTQYFGPGTRLTVL.

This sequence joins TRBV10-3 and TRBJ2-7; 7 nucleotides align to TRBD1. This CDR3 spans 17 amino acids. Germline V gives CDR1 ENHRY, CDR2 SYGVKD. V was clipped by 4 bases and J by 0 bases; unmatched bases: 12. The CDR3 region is CAISAPPDRSSSYEQYF. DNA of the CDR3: TGTGCCATCAGTGCCCCCCCGGACAGGTCGAGCTCCTACGAGCAGTACTTC.

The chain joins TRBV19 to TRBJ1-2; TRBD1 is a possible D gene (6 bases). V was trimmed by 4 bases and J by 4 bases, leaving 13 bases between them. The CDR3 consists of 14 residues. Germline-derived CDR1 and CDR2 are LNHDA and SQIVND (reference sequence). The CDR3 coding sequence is TGTGCCAGTAGTACCCGACAGGAGGTCTATGGCTACACCTTC. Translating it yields CASSTRQEVYGYTF.

The CDR3 bases are TGTGCCAGCAGCTCTCTAGCGGGAGGGCTTCACGAGCAGTACTTC. This gives the protein CASSSLAGGLHEQYF. The chain uses TRBV11-2 and TRBJ2-7; 12 nucleotides match TRBD2. Germline trimming cut 4 bases from V and 5 bases from J; bases unmatched to any gene: 6. The CDR3 totals 15 residues. Germline V gene lookup returns CDR1 SGHAT and CDR2 FQNNGV.

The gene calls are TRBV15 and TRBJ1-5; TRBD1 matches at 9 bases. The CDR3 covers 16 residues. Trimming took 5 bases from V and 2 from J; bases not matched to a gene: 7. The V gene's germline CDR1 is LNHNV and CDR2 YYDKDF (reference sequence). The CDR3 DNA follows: TGTGCCACCAGCCCCGGGACAGGGTACGGCAATCAGCCCCAGCATTTT. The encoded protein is CATSPGTGYGNQPQHF.

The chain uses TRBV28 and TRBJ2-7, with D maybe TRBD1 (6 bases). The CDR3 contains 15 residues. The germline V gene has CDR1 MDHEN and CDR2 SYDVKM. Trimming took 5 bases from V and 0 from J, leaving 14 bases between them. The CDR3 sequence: CASSINRAPSYEQYF. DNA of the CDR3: TGTGCCAGCAGTATCAACAGGGCACCCTCCTACGAGCAGTACTTC.

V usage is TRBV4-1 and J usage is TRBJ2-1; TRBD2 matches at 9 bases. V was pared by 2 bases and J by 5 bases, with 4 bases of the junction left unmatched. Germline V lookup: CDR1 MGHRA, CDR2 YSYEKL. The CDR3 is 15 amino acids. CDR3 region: CASSQSSGSHNEQFF. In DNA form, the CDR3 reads TGCGCCAGCAGCCAAAGTAGCGGGAGTCACAATGAGCAGTTCTTC.

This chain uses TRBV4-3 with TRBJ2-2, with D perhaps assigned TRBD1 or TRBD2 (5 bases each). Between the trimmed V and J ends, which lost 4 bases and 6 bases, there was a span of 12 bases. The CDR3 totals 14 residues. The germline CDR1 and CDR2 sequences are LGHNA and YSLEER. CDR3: CASSPRGYAGELFF. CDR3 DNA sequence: TGCGCCAGCAGCCCCCGGGGCTACGCCGGGGAGCTGTTTTTT.

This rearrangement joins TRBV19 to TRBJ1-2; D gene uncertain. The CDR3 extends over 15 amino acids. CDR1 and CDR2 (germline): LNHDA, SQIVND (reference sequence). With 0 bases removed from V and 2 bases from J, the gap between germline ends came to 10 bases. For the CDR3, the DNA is TGTGCCAGTAGTATAGATCGGACCGTCAACTATGGCTACACCTTC. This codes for CASSIDRTVNYGYTF.

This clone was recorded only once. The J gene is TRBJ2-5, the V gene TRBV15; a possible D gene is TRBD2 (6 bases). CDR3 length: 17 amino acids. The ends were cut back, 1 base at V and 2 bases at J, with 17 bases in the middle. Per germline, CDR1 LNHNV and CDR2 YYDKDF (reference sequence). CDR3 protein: CATSRVPGEGIQETQYF. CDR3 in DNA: TGTGCCACCAGCAGAGTTCCGGGAGAGGGGATACAAGAGACCCAGTACTTC.

CDR3 in DNA: TGTGCCAGCAGTTCCTTAGCGGGAAGAGTCCCCGATACGCAGTATTTT. As protein: CASSSLAGRVPDTQYF. The rearrangement links TRBV28 to TRBJ2-3; 8 positions match TRBD2. Germline trimming cut 4 bases from V and 6 bases from J; bases unmatched to any gene: 12. Germline V CDR1 and CDR2: MDHEN, SYDVKM. The CDR3 loop spans 16 amino acids.

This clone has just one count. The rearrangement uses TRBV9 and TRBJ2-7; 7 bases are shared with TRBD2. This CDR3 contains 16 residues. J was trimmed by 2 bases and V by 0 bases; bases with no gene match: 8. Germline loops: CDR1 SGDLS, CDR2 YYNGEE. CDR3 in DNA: TGTGCCAGCAGCGTAGGTGGTGGGGGACTACCCTACGAGCAGTACTTC. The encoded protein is CASSVGGGGLPYEQYF.